Listed here is a single T cell receptor (beta chain). These data come from a study of early T cells in non-severe SARS-CoV-2 infection. Across the study: Chains stayed unpaired after sequencing of bulk RNA from unsorted whole blood.

Researchers tagged individual cDNA molecules with unique molecular identifiers. TCRdb reprocessed the 5' RACE reads via MiXCR and lists one record per CDR3 protein. Found here are 50,000 to 65,000 distinct CDR3 sequences, around 12% of them singletons; the top ten hold roughly 4.2%. CDR3 length: 12 residues. Germline V gives CDR1 ENHRY, CDR2 SYGVKD. V was pared by 4 bases and J by 6 bases, with 10 bases between. Specimen: whole blood. The source is an adult who was a healthcare worker with PCR-confirmed SARS-CoV-2 infection or an uninfected control (not recorded which). The chain has TRBV10-3 and TRBJ2-7; no reliable D call. CDR3 DNA sequence: TGTGCCATCAGTGGTTTAAGCCGCGAGCAGTACTTC. This gives the protein CAISGLSREQYF.